This TCR beta chain was recovered during a study of blood T cells in healthy people across ages. Germline-derived CDR1 and CDR2 are SGHRS and YFSETQ. CDR3 length equals 14 residues. Trimming pared 3 bases from V and 9 bases from J, leaving 18 bases between. Primers used in a second PCR of roughly 7 to 12 cycles were a sample-barcoded 5' primer and a J-beta primer mix. The template-switch adaptor, which had 12 random nucleotides, put a tag on each cDNA molecule. TCRdb re-called the 5' RACE reads with MiXCR, one entry per CDR3 protein. This table has hundreds of thousands of distinct CDR3 sequences, roughly 25% appearing once. These data also formed part of another study, on T cells of mothers and their children.

What was sequenced was blood. The chain carries TRBV5-1 and TRBJ2-5, with a tentative D call TRBD1 (5 bases). This clonotype was obtained from a boy between 10 and 17 years old in good health. The CDR3 DNA reads TGCGCCAGCAGCTCCGACAGTTCGAAGCCGGCCCAGTACTTC. It specifies CASSSDSSKPAQYF.